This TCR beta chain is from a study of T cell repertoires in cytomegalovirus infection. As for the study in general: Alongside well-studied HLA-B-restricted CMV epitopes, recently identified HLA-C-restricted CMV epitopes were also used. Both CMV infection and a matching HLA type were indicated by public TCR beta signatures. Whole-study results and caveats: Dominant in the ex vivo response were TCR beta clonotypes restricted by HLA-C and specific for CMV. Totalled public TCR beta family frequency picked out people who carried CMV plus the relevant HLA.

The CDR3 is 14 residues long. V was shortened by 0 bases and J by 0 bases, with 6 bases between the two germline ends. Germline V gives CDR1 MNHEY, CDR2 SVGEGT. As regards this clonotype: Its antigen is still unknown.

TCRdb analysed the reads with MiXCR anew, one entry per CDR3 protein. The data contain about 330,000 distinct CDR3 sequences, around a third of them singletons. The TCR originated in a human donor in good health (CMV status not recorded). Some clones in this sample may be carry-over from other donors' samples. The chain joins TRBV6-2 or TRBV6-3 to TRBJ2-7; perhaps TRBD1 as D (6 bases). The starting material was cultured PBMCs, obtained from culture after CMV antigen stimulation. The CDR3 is CASSYSGHSYEQYF. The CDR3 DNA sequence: TGTGCCAGCAGTTACTCGGGACACTCCTACGAGCAGTACTTC.